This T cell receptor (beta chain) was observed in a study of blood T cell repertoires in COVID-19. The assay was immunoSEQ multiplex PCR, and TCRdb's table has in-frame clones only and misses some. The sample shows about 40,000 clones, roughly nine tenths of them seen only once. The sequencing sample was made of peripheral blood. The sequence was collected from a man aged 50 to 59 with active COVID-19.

The chain's CDR3 is CASSGTGGPLFKQYF. The CDR3 nucleotides are TGTGCCAGCTCGGGTACGGGAGGGCCTCTCTTCAAGCAGTACTTC. This chain links TRBV6-5 with TRBJ2-7; 8 bases align to TRBD2. The V and J ends lost 8 bases and 8 bases, in that order; junction bases with no gene match: 17. The CDR3 is made up of 15 amino acids. Germline CDR1 is MNHEY and CDR2 is SVGAGI.